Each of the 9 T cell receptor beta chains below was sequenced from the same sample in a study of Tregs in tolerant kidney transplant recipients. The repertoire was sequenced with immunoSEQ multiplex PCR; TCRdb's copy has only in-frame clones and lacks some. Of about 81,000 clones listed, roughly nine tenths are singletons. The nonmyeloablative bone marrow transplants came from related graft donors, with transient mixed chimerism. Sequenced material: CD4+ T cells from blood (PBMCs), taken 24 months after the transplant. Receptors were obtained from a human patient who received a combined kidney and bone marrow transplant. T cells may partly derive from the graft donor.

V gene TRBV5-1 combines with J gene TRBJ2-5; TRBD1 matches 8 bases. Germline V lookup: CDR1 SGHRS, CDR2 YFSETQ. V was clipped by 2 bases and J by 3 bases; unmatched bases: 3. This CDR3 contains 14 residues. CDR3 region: CASSLPTGEETQYF. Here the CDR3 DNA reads TGCGCCAGCAGCTTACCGACAGGGGAAGAGACCCAGTACTTC.

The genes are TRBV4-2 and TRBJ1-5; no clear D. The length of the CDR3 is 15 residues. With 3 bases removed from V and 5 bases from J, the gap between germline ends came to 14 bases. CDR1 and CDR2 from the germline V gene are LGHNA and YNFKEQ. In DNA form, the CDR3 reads TGTGCCAGCAGCCAGATACCGGTGCAATATCAGCCCCAGCATTTT. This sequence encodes CASSQIPVQYQPQHF.

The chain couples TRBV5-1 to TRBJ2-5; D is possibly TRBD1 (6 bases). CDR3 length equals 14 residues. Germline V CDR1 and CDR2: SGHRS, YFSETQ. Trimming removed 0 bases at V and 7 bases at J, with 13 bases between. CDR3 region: CASSLEAGVGTQYF. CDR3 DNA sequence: TGCGCCAGCAGCTTGGAAGCAGGGGTGGGGACCCAGTACTTC.

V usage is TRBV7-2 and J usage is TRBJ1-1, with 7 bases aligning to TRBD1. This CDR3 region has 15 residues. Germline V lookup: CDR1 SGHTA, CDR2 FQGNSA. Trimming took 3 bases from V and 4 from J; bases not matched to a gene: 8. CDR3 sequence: CASSFDHRGGTEAFF. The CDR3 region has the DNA TGTGCCAGCAGCTTTGACCACAGGGGAGGCACTGAAGCTTTCTTT.

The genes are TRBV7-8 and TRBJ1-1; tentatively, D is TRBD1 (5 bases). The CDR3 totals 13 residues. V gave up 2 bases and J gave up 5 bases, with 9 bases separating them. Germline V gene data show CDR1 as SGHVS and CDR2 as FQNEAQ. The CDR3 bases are TGTGCCAGCAGCTTAAGTCGGGGGACTGAAGCTTTCTTT. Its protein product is CASSLSRGTEAFF.

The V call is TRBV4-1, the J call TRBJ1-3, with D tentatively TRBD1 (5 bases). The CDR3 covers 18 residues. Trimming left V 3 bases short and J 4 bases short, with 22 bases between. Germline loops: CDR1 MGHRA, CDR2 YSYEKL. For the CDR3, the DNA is TGCGCCAGCAGCCACGTGGGGGGTACGCGGCGTTTCGGAAACACCATATATTTT. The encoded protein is CASSHVGGTRRFGNTIYF.

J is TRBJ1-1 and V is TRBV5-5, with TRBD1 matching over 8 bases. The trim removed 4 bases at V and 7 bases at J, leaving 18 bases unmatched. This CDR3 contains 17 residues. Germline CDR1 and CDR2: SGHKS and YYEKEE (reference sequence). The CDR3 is CASSPGPPGQVLFEAFF. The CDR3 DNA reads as TGTGCCAGCAGCCCAGGCCCCCCGGGACAGGTCTTGTTTGAAGCTTTCTTT.

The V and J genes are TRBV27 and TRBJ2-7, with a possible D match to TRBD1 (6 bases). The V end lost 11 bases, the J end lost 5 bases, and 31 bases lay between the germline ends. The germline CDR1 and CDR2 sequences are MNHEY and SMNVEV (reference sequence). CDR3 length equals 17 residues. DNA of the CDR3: TGTGCCGCCAGGAGGCTAGCTTCGCGGAGTGGGGGCGACGAGCAGTACTTC. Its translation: CAARRLASRSGGDEQYF.

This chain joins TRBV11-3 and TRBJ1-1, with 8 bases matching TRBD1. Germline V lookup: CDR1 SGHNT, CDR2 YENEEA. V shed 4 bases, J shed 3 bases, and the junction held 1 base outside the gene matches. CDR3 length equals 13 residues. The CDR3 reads CASSSQGDTEAFF. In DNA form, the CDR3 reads TGTGCCAGCAGCTCACAGGGGGACACTGAAGCTTTCTTT.